The following is a T cell receptor (beta chain) sequence with its context. V shed 5 bases and J 6 bases; nucleotides not matched to a gene: 8. This CDR3 comprises 14 residues. The germline CDR1 and CDR2 sequences are KGHSH and LQKENI. These data belong to a study of blood T cell repertoires in COVID-19. Study information: The study drew acute and convalescent COVID-19 samples from the United States, Italy and Spain. The cDNA or gDNA used as material had been derived from T cells, B-cell-depleted T cells, or PBMCs.

The authors' processing: Estimates of nucleated cell counts were drawn from the amplification of reference gene primers. TCRdb's copy holds only in-frame clones and misses some; the assay was immunoSEQ multiplex PCR. That table supplies the V and J calls and clone size; D and trimming were determined from the DNA. The sample lists about 40,000 clones; about nine tenths were seen once. This TCR was sampled from a woman aged 25 to 39 in a cohort sampled during active COVID-19. Sequencing was done on a sample of peripheral blood. V gene TRBV18 combines with J gene TRBJ2-3; TRBD2 aligns across 7 bases. The CDR3 nucleotides read TGTGCCAGCTCAGCCATCCTACTAGCGGATACGCAGTATTTT. It is translated as CASSAILLADTQYF.